Listed below are T cell receptor beta chains from one sample, sequenced in a study of blood T cells in healthy people across ages. MiXCR was run by TCRdb on the 5' RACE reads, yielding one entry per CDR3 protein. The sample holds 450,000 to 700,000 distinct CDR3 sequences, 25% to 30% seen once. The sample consisted of blood. The receptor set was obtained from a woman aged 70-85 years in good health. Each CDR3 is given with its conserved first and last residue. The D gene is left open where the match is weak. Only part of the rows carry a size: once, few, many, or a class if the clone is expanded.

V	J	D	size	DNA	CDR3
TRBV29-1	TRBJ2-3	NA	NA	TGCAGCGTTGGAGGTTGGGGAATGTCCACAGATACGCAGTATTTT	CSVGGWGMSTDTQYF
TRBV6-2/TRBV6-3	TRBJ2-5	NA	NA	TGTGCCAGCAGTTACGGGACGGGGGCCCAGGGGGAGACCCAGTACTTC	CASSYGTGAQGETQYF
TRBV30	TRBJ2-1	TRBD2	NA	TGTGCCTGGAGTGTAGGGCGGGGGGGCCGCGGTGAGCAGTTCTTC	CAWSVGRGGRGEQFF
TRBV14	TRBJ2-2	TRBD2	NA	TGTGCCAGCAGCCAAGACCGATCTAGCGGGAGTACCACCGGGGAGCTGTTTTTT	CASSQDRSSGSTTGELFF
TRBV4-2	TRBJ2-3	NA	few	TGTGCCAGCAGCCAAGATGGACGGGGTAGGACAGATACGCAGTATTTT	CASSQDGRGRTDTQYF
TRBV7-2	TRBJ1-6	TRBD1	NA	TGTGCCAGCAGCTCCCCCGAGGGGGCGTATAATTCACCCCTCCACTTT	CASSSPEGAYNSPLHF
TRBV24-1	TRBJ2-1	TRBD2	few	TGTGCCACCAGTGATCTGGGAGGGGCGAGCTCCTACAATGAGCAGTTCTTC	CATSDLGGASSYNEQFF
TRBV6-5	TRBJ2-5	NA	NA	TGTGCCAGCAGTTACACTGGGACGGCTCGAGCCCAGTACTTC	CASSYTGTARAQYF
TRBV11-2	TRBJ2-1	NA	NA	TGTGCCAGCAGCCCGGACCGACCGTGGAGGAATGAGCAGTTCTTC	CASSPDRPWRNEQFF
TRBV29-1	TRBJ2-1	TRBD2	NA	TGCAGCGTTGAAAGAGCGGGGGGGCAGTTCTTC	CSVERAGGQFF
TRBV5-1	TRBJ1-4	TRBD1	few	TGCGCCAGCAGCGCGGGACAGGGTTTTGCTAATGAAAAACTGTTTTTT	CASSAGQGFANEKLFF
TRBV5-1	TRBJ2-2	NA	NA	TGCGCCAGCAGCTACAGGGAGGCCGGGGAGCTGTTTTTT	CASSYREAGELFF
TRBV20-1	TRBJ1-3	NA	NA	TGCAGTGCTAGAGAGGATTCCTCTGGAAACACCATATATTTT	CSAREDSSGNTIYF
TRBV24-1	TRBJ2-2	NA	few	TGTGCCACCAGGTGGTCGAACACCGGGGAGCTGTTTTTT	CATRWSNTGELFF
TRBV5-1	TRBJ1-2	TRBD1	few	TGCGCCAGCAGCCCGCCCCAGGGGGCAGGCTACACCTTC	CASSPPQGAGYTF
TRBV28	TRBJ1-2	TRBD1	few	TGTGCATCGGGACAGCACTATGGCTACACCTTC	CASGQHYGYTF
TRBV7-3	TRBJ2-3	NA	few	TGTGCCAGCAGCCTCCCGGGTGGGGCAGATACGCAGTATTTT	CASSLPGGADTQYF
TRBV7-6	TRBJ2-7	NA	NA	TGTGCCAGCAGCTTATTTCGTTCGGGGGAGCAGTACTTC	CASSLFRSGEQYF
TRBV5-5	TRBJ1-4	NA	few	TGTGCCAGCAGCTTACAGGGACGGGTGGCAACTAATGAAAAACTGTTTTTT	CASSLQGRVATNEKLFF
TRBV7-2	TRBJ2-7	NA	NA	TGTGCCAGCAGCGGGGCCGCCAGGTTCGACTACGAGCAGTACTTC	CASSGAARFDYEQYF
TRBV7-8	TRBJ2-7	NA	few	TGTGCCAGCAGCTTCCTTATTCAGGGGTCCTACGAGCAGTACTTC	CASSFLIQGSYEQYF
TRBV7-2	TRBJ2-7	NA	NA	TGTGCCAGCGGCGGTGGGACACGGGGCAGTCGGGGTTCCGAGCAGTACTTC	CASGGGTRGSRGSEQYF
TRBV5-1	TRBJ2-1	NA	few	TGCGCCAGCAGCTCTCTAGCTTCTGGGTGGTTGGACAATGAGCAGTTCTTC	CASSSLASGWLDNEQFF
TRBV4-2	TRBJ2-5	NA	NA	TGTGCCAGCAGCCAAGAGGGGGCCTATAGGACATCCCAAGAGACCCAGTACTTC	CASSQEGAYRTSQETQYF
TRBV11-1	TRBJ2-4	TRBD2	NA	TGTGCCAGCAGCTTAGGACTAGCGGGATCTCTAGCCAAAAACATTCAGTACTTC	CASSLGLAGSLAKNIQYF
TRBV7-8	TRBJ1-3	TRBD1	NA	TGTGCCAGCAGCTTGGGACAGGCTGGAAACACCATATATTTT	CASSLGQAGNTIYF
TRBV18	TRBJ2-3	TRBD1	NA	TGTGCCAGCTCACCACCGGGACAGGGAACAGATACGCAGTATTTT	CASSPPGQGTDTQYF
TRBV3-1	TRBJ2-5	TRBD2	NA	TGTGCCAGCATGGCCGAGGGACTAGCGGGGGTCCAAGAGACCCAGTACTTC	CASMAEGLAGVQETQYF
TRBV6-2/TRBV6-3	TRBJ2-5	TRBD2	once	TGTGCCAGCAGCCTACTAGCGGATCAAGAGACCCAGTACTTC	CASSLLADQETQYF
TRBV2	TRBJ2-5	NA	few	TGTGCCAGCAGTGTTGAAGCCATTTCAGGACAGACCCAGTACTTC	CASSVEAISGQTQYF
TRBV4-3	TRBJ1-2	NA	many	TGCGCCAGCAGCCAAGGAGTTGGCCAGGGGACGCAGGGTGGCTACACCTTC	CASSQGVGQGTQGGYTF
TRBV7-2	TRBJ1-5	NA	few	TGTGCCAGCAGCGCGGTCGGTATTAGCAATCAGCCCCAGCATTTT	CASSAVGISNQPQHF
TRBV30	TRBJ2-3	NA	few	TGTGCCTGGAGTCGGTTGGGTGATACGCAGTATTTT	CAWSRLGDTQYF
TRBV18	TRBJ1-5	NA	NA	TGTGCCAGCTCACCGACCCAGGCAAAAAGCAATCAGCCCCAGCATTTT	CASSPTQAKSNQPQHF
TRBV9	TRBJ2-3	NA	NA	TGTGCCAGCGGATTGCCAGGTGTTCCCCGCACAGATACGCAGTATTTT	CASGLPGVPRTDTQYF
TRBV20-1	TRBJ2-5	NA	few	TGCAGTGCTAGAGATCTTCGGGGTCCGGAGACCCAGTACTTC	CSARDLRGPETQYF
TRBV10-2	TRBJ1-1	NA	NA	TGCGCCAGCAGTGGACGGCTTGAAGCTTTCTTT	CASSGRLEAFF
TRBV2	TRBJ2-7	TRBD2	NA	TGTGCCAGCAGTGAAGGTGCCCCTAGCGGGGGTTACGAGCAGTACTTC	CASSEGAPSGGYEQYF
TRBV5-4	TRBJ1-6	NA	few	TGTGCCAGCAGCGCTGTCCTATCTGGGGATTCACCCCTCCACTTT	CASSAVLSGDSPLHF
TRBV4-1	TRBJ2-5	TRBD2	NA	TGCGCCAGCAGCCTAGGGACTAGCCCTAACCAAGAGACCCAGTACTTC	CASSLGTSPNQETQYF
TRBV20-1	TRBJ2-5	NA	few	TGCAGTGCTAGTGGGCCGAACCTCCAAGAGACCCAGTACTTC	CSASGPNLQETQYF
TRBV6-5	TRBJ2-7	NA	NA	TGTGCCAGCAGTTCCGGCGGGACACGCCAAAAGTACTTC	CASSSGGTRQKYF
TRBV2	TRBJ2-7	TRBD1	NA	TGTGCCAGCAGTGAAGGAACAGGGGACGAGCAGTACTTC	CASSEGTGDEQYF
TRBV5-1	TRBJ1-1	NA	few	TGCGCCAGCAGCTTGAACCAGGGCACTGAAGCTCTCTTT	CASSLNQGTEALF
TRBV7-3	TRBJ2-2	NA	few	TGTGCCAGCAGCCCTCAGGACCAGAACACCGGGGAGCTGTTTTTT	CASSPQDQNTGELFF
TRBV7-6	TRBJ2-7	TRBD2	NA	TGTGCCAGCAGCCCCATACTAGCGGGGGGGCTAGGCCCCCCCGAGCAGTACTTC	CASSPILAGGLGPPEQYF
TRBV12-3/TRBV12-4	TRBJ1-2	NA	NA	TGTGCCAGCAGCCAAAGTGGGGTACCTCGGTATGGCTACACCTTC	CASSQSGVPRYGYTF
TRBV7-9	TRBJ2-6	NA	few	TGTGCCAGCAGCTTATCCCGGGACACCGGGAGCTCTGGGGCCAACGTCCTGACTTTC	CASSLSRDTGSSGANVLTF
TRBV7-9	TRBJ1-2	NA	few	TGTGCCAGCCGACTCGGGACGGACTATGGCTACACCTTC	CASRLGTDYGYTF
TRBV12-3/TRBV12-4	TRBJ2-5	TRBD1	NA	TGTGCCAGCAGTTCCCGGGACAGGGGGCTTGAGACCCAGTACTTC	CASSSRDRGLETQYF
TRBV29-1	TRBJ2-1	TRBD2	NA	TGCAGCGGAACGACTAGCGGGGGCGAAAAGCAGTTCTTC	CSGTTSGGEKQFF
TRBV28	TRBJ1-4	TRBD1	NA	TGTGCCAGCAGTTTTCCGGGACAGGGGCAGGAAAAACTGTTTTTT	CASSFPGQGQEKLFF
TRBV7-9	TRBJ2-7	NA	few	TGTGCCAGCAGCTTAGTCCCGGCCTACGAGCAGTACTTC	CASSLVPAYEQYF
TRBV12-3/TRBV12-4	TRBJ1-6	TRBD1	NA	TGTGCCAGCAGTCGTACAGGGGCTTCACCCCTCCACTTT	CASSRTGASPLHF